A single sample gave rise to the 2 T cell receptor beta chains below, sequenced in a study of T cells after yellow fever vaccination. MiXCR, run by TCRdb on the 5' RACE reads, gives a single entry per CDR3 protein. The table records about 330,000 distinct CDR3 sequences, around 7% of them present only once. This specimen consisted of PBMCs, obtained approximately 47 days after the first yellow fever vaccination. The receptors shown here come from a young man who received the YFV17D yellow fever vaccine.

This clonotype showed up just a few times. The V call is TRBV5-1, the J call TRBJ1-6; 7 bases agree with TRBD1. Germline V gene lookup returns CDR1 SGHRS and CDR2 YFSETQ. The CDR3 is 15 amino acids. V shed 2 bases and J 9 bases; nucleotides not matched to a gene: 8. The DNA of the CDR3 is TGCGCCAGCAGCTTCTTTGCGGAGGGGGCTTCACCCCTCCACTTT. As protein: CASSFFAEGASPLHF.

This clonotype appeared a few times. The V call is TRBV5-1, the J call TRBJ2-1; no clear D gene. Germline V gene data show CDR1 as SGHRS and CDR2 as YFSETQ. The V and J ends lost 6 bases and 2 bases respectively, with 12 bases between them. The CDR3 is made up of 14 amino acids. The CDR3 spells CASTIGQAYNEQFF. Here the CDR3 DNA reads TGCGCCAGCACCATAGGCCAAGCCTACAATGAGCAGTTCTTC.